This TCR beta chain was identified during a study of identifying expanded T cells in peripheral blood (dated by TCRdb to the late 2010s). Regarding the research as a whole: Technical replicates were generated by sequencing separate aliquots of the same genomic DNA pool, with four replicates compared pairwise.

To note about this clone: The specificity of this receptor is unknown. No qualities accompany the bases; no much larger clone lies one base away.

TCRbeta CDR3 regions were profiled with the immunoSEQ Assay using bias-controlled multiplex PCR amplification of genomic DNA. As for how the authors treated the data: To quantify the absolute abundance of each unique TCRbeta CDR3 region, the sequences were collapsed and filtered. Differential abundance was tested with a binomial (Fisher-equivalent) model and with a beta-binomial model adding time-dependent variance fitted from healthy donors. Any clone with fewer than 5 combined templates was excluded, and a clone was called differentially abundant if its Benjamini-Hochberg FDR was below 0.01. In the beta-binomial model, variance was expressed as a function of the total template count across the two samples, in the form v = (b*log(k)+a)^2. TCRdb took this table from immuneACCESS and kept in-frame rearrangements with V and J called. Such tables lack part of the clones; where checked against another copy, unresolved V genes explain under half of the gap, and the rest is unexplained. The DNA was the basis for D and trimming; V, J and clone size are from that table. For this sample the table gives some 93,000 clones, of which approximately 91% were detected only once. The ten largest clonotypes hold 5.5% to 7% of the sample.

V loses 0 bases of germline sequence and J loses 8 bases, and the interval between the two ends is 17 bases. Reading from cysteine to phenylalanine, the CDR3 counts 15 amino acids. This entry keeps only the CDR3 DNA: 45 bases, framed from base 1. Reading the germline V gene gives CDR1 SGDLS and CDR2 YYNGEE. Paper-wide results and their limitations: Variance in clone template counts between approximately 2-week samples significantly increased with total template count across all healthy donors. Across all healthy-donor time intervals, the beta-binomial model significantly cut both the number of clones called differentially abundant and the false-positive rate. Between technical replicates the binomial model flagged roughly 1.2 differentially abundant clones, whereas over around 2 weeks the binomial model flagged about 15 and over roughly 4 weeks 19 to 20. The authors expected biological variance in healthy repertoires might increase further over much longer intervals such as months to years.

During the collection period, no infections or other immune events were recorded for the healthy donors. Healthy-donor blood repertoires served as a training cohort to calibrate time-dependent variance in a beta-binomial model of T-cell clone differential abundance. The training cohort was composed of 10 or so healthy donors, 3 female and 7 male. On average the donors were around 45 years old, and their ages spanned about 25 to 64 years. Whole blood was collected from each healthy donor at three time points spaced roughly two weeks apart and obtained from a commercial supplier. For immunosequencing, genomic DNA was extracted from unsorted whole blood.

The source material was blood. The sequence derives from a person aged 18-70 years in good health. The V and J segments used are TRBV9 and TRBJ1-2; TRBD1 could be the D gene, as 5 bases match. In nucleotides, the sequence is TGTGCCAGCAGCGTAGAAGTAGGGGACGGTGGCGGCTACACCTTC. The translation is CASSVEVGDGGGYTF.